The 28 T cell receptor beta chains given below trace back to one sample, sequenced in a study of human T cells and chemical hapten exposure. Time point of the sample: pre-sensitization, week 0. The treatment here: therapeutic diphenylcyclopropenone sensitization with weekly scalp DPC. From the RACE reads, TCRdb called clonotypes with MiXCR, one entry per CDR3 protein. The sample records roughly 250,000 distinct CDR3 sequences, around 9.3% being singletons. The material was whole blood, obtained in connection with sensitization to the hapten diphenylcyclopropenone (DPC). The receptors originated from a woman aged 40 to 49 with alopecia areata. Some clones in this sample may be carry-over from other donors' samples.

This clonotype has just a few counts. This chain links TRBV20-1 with TRBJ2-3, with D unclear. This CDR3 has 14 residues. Trimming cost V 5 bases and J 4 bases, with 16 bases left between them. Germline V gene sequence: CDR1 DFQATT, CDR2 SNEGSKA (reference sequence). The CDR3 reads CSAPYNSGPDTQYF. DNA of the CDR3: TGCAGTGCTCCCTACAATTCGGGCCCAGATACGCAGTATTTT.

This clonotype was detected only a few times. The rearrangement uses TRBV5-1 and TRBJ1-1; D is undetermined. Trimming removed 4 bases at V and 1 base at J, with 14 bases between. Germline CDR1 reads SGHRS; CDR2 reads YFSETQ. This CDR3 spans 15 amino acids. The CDR3 spells CASSGLDGRNTEAFF. DNA of the CDR3: TGCGCCAGCAGCGGATTGGACGGTCGGAACACTGAAGCTTTCTTT.

This clonotype was counted a few times. The chain recombines TRBV5-4 with TRBJ2-7; TRBD1 is a possible D gene (6 bases). Germline CDR1 reads SGHNT; CDR2 reads YYREEE (reference sequence). V lost 0 bases and J lost 3, with 13 bases in between. The CDR3 is 15 residues long. CDR3 nucleotides: TGTGCCAGCAGCTTGGACAGGGAACTTGTCTACGAGCAGTACTTC. This translates into CASSLDRELVYEQYF.

This chain uses TRBV6-5 with TRBJ2-7, with 8 bases fitting TRBD1. Germline CDR1 MNHEY, CDR2 SVGAGI. After removal of 5 bases from V and 6 bases from J, the junction contained 12 bases not matched to a gene. The CDR3 length is 15 residues. CDR3 coding DNA: TGTGCCAGCAGTCTCTCTCAGGGGGCGTCTTTCGAGCAGTACTTC. Its protein is CASSLSQGASFEQYF.

This clonotype appeared a few times. The V and J genes are TRBV13 and TRBJ2-3; 9 positions match TRBD2. The CDR3 length is 17 residues. V was pared by 4 bases and J by 4 bases, with 12 bases of the junction left unmatched. In germline, CDR1 is PRHDT, CDR2 FYEKMQ (reference sequence). CDR3 region: CASSSTLAGRMPDTQYF. In DNA, the CDR3 is TGTGCCAGCAGCTCAACGCTAGCGGGGAGGATGCCAGATACGCAGTATTTT.

The rearrangement links TRBV4-2 to TRBJ1-1; TRBD1 agrees at 7 bases. Germline V gives CDR1 LGHNA, CDR2 YNFKEQ. The trim removed 3 bases at V and 0 bases at J, leaving 16 bases unmatched. This CDR3 is built from 19 residues. Written as DNA, the CDR3 is TGTGCCAGCAGCCACCCACAAACAGGGGCGTCATGGATGAACACTGAAGCTTTCTTT. It codes for CASSHPQTGASWMNTEAFF.

Many counts were recorded for this clonotype. The V call is TRBV12-3 or TRBV12-4, the J call TRBJ1-2; D perhaps matches TRBD1 (6 bases). V gave up 2 bases and J gave up 4 bases, with 8 bases separating them. The CDR3 extends over 13 amino acids. The CDR3 DNA sequence: TGTGCCAGCAGTTTAAGAGGGGGCTATGGCTACACCTTC. Its protein is CASSLRGGYGYTF.

This clonotype has more than one count but fewer than ten. This sequence joins TRBV29-1 and TRBJ1-2, with D uncertain. Germline CDR1 and CDR2: SQVTM and ANQGSEA. Trimming stripped 7 bases from V and 5 bases from J, with 17 bases between. This CDR3 has 13 amino acids. In nucleotides, the CDR3 is TGCAGCGCCAAGGATAGCTCCCTATATGGCTACACCTTC. This encodes CSAKDSSLYGYTF. Based on the CDR3 plus reference TRBV29-1 and TRBJ1-2, the full variable domain is SAVISQKPSRDICQRGTSLTIQCQVDSQVTMMFWYRQQPGQSLTLIATANQGSEATYESGFVIDKFPISRPNLTFSTLTVSNMSPEDSSIYLCSAKDSSLYGYTFGSGTRLTVV.

The gene calls are TRBV5-1 and TRBJ2-1; 9 bases line up with TRBD2. J was trimmed by 6 bases and V by 7 bases; bases with no gene match: 11. The CDR3 covers 15 residues. The germline gives CDR1 SGHRS, CDR2 YFSETQ. Here the CDR3 DNA reads TGCGCCAGCGGAAACCCGGCGACTAGCGGCAATGAGCAGTTCTTC. Protein sequence: CASGNPATSGNEQFF.

This clonotype was seen a handful of times. CDR3 protein: CASSPGSGYTF. In DNA form, the CDR3 reads TGTGCCAGCAGCCCCGGGAGTGGCTACACCTTC. This sequence joins TRBV12-3 or TRBV12-4 and TRBJ1-2; D gene ambiguous. Trimming took off 6 bases at V and 7 bases at J, with 9 bases between the two ends. The CDR3 is 11 amino acids.

The rearrangement joins TRBV12-3 or TRBV12-4 to TRBJ1-5, with TRBD1 matching over 8 bases. The CDR3 sequence is 16 residues long. Trimming at V came to 6 bases and at J to 4 bases, leaving 11 bases not matched to a gene. In DNA, the CDR3 is TGTGCCAGCAGCCTGGGGCAGGGGGCGCGAAATCAGCCCCAGCATTTT. Protein product: CASSLGQGARNQPQHF.

This clonotype occurred a few times. The gene calls are TRBV28 and TRBJ2-5, with 10 nucleotides matching TRBD2. The V and J ends lost 6 bases and 7 bases, in that order; junction bases with no gene match: 8. The CDR3 runs to 14 residues. Germline loops: CDR1 MDHEN, CDR2 SYDVKM. The DNA for the CDR3 is TGTGCCAGCAGCCTAGCGGGAGCGGGGGGGACCCAGTACTTC. Amino acid sequence: CASSLAGAGGTQYF.

This clonotype was counted a few times. The rearrangement links TRBV12-3 or TRBV12-4 to TRBJ1-3; possibly TRBD1 for D (5 bases). This CDR3 region has 15 residues. V was pared by 1 base and J by 5 bases, with 12 bases between. CDR3 loop: CASSLVPAGRNTIYF. The DNA of the CDR3 is TGTGCCAGCAGTTTAGTACCGGCAGGGAGAAACACCATATATTTT.

This clonotype was counted at least ten times. This chain joins TRBV11-2 and TRBJ2-5; no reliable D call. Germline assignment: CDR1 SGHAT and CDR2 FQNNGV. V was trimmed by 5 bases and J by 1 base, leaving 11 bases between them. The CDR3 spans 14 residues. CDR3 region: CASSPSGGQETQYF. The CDR3 DNA reads as TGTGCCAGCAGCCCATCCGGTGGCCAAGAGACCCAGTACTTC.

The sample holds many counts of this clonotype. The chain has TRBV7-2 and TRBJ2-3, with D possibly matching TRBD2 (6 bases). Germline CDR1 and CDR2: SGHTA and FQGNSA. The CDR3 contains 15 residues. With 4 bases removed from V and 1 base from J, the gap between germline ends came to 12 bases. The CDR3 DNA reads TGTGCCAGCAGCTGGAGGGCCGGGGGCACAGATACGCAGTATTTT. Amino acid sequence: CASSWRAGGTDTQYF.

There are a few counts of this clonotype. This chain connects TRBV12-3 or TRBV12-4 to TRBJ2-5, with 8 bases aligning to TRBD1. Trimming cost V 6 bases and J 4 bases; bases outside gene matches: 4. The CDR3 is 13 residues long. CDR3 sequence reads: CASRRTGRETQYF. The DNA of the CDR3 is TGTGCCAGCAGAAGGACAGGGAGAGAGACCCAGTACTTC.

The sample holds many counts of this clonotype. The V gene is TRBV5-4, the J gene TRBJ2-4; the D gene is possibly TRBD1 (5 bases). From germline, CDR1 is SGHNT and CDR2 YYREEE (reference sequence). The CDR3 covers 15 residues. Trimming pared 3 bases from V and 1 base from J, leaving 11 bases between. The DNA of the CDR3 is TGTGCCAGCAGCTCAACCAAGGGGGCCAAAAACATTCAGTACTTC. This gives the protein CASSSTKGAKNIQYF.

V usage is TRBV6-6 and J usage is TRBJ2-3, with unresolved D. V lost 0 bases, J lost 4 bases, and 14 bases lay in between. The CDR3 extends over 16 amino acids. Germline-derived CDR1 and CDR2 are MNHNY and SVGAGI (reference sequence). This CDR3 is CASSYSNALAADTQYF. DNA of the CDR3: TGTGCCAGCAGTTACTCGAACGCCTTGGCCGCAGATACGCAGTATTTT.

The chain uses TRBV5-1 and TRBJ2-5; D perhaps matches TRBD1 (6 bases). Trimming pared 1 base from V and 7 bases from J, leaving 14 bases between. The CDR3 sequence is 14 residues long. CDR1 and CDR2 (germline): SGHRS, YFSETQ. The CDR3 region is CASSLRAGDGTQYF. The CDR3 nucleotides read TGCGCCAGCAGCTTGCGCGCAGGGGATGGGACCCAGTACTTC.

The V and J genes are TRBV9 and TRBJ2-5, with TRBD2 matching 8 bases. The ends lost 9 bases at V and 1 base at J; junction bases unmatched: 23. CDR1 and CDR2 from the germline V gene are SGDLS and YYNGEE. CDR3 length: 19 residues. The chain's CDR3 is CAIRATPIITSGSQETQYF. The CDR3 DNA sequence: TGTGCCATCCGGGCGACGCCAATAATAACTAGCGGCTCCCAAGAGACCCAGTACTTC.

V usage is TRBV7-9 and J usage is TRBJ1-2; no firm D call. CDR1 is SEHNR and CDR2 is FQNEAQ in the germline V gene (reference sequence). Trimming left V 4 bases short and J 0 bases short, with 15 bases between. The CDR3 contains 16 residues. CDR3 loop: CASSSWEGSPNYGYTF. CDR3 bases: TGTGCCAGCAGCTCCTGGGAAGGCAGCCCTAACTATGGCTACACCTTC.

J is TRBJ2-3 and V is TRBV6-6; 14 positions match TRBD2. The CDR3 sequence is 18 residues long. V lost 0 bases to trimming and J lost 8 bases; unmatched junction nucleotides: 10. CDR1 is MNHNY, CDR2 SVGAGI, per germline (reference sequence). The CDR3 bases are TGTGCCAGCAGTTACTCGAACCCGACTAGCGGGAGGGTAGCTACGCAGTATTTT. Protein: CASSYSNPTSGRVATQYF.

The CDR3 region has the DNA TGTGCCAGCAGTTTATCCCGAATGTGGGCCCGTGCTAACTATGGCTACACCTTC. This sequence encodes CASSLSRMWARANYGYTF. The chain carries TRBV12-3 or TRBV12-4 and TRBJ1-2; no definite D call. This CDR3 region has 18 residues. Trimming removed 2 bases at V and 0 bases at J, with 19 bases between.

The sample holds a few counts of this clonotype. V and J are TRBV28 and TRBJ2-7, with D perhaps TRBD1 (5 bases). CDR1 and CDR2 (germline): MDHEN, SYDVKM. Trimming cost V 8 bases and J 9 bases, with 20 bases left between them. This CDR3 comprises 13 residues. The CDR3 nucleotides read TGTGCCAGCGGACAAGATCCAAAGCCGAGGCAGTACTTC. It encodes CASGQDPKPRQYF. The full variable domain, its missing parts supplied by reference TRBV28 and TRBJ2-7, is DVKVTQSSRYLVKRTGEKVFLECVQDMDHENMFWYRQDPGLGLRLIYFSYDVKMKEKGDIPEGYSVSREKKERFSLILESASTNQTSMYLCASGQDPKPRQYFGPGTRLTVT.

The V and J genes are TRBV14 and TRBJ2-5; TRBD1 is a possible D gene (6 bases). The V gene lost 4 bases and the J gene lost 1 base, with 13 bases spanning the gap. This CDR3 has 15 amino acids. In germline, CDR1 is SGHDN, CDR2 FVKESK. The DNA for the CDR3 is TGTGCCAGCAGCCTACCTACAGGGTTCCAAGAGACCCAGTACTTC. This gives the protein CASSLPTGFQETQYF. The whole variable domain, remainder taken from reference TRBV14 and TRBJ2-5, is EAGVTQFPSHSVIEKGQTVTLRCDPISGHDNLYWYRRVMGKEIKFLLHFVKESKQDESGMPNNRFLAERTGGTYSTLKVQPAELEDSGVYFCASSLPTGFQETQYFGPGTRLLVL.

The chain joins TRBV7-2 to TRBJ1-6; D is unclear. Germline V gene data show CDR1 as SGHTA and CDR2 as FQGNSA. The CDR3 runs to 14 residues. Trimming left V 1 base short and J 11 bases short, with 12 bases between. CDR3 protein: CASSLVAGSPPLHF. For the CDR3, the DNA is TGTGCCAGCAGCTTAGTTGCGGGGTCCCCACCCCTCCACTTT.

In its sample, this clonotype was seen many times. The rearrangement links TRBV5-1 to TRBJ1-1; unclear D gene. Trimming stripped 4 bases from V and 0 bases from J, with 7 bases between. Per the germline V gene, CDR1 is SGHRS and CDR2 is YFSETQ. The CDR3 loop spans 13 amino acids. CDR3 sequence reads: CASSLLLNTEAFF. The CDR3 nucleotides are TGCGCCAGCAGCCTCCTATTGAACACTGAAGCTTTCTTT. Full variable domain (missing parts from reference TRBV5-1 and TRBJ1-1): KAGVTQTPRYLIKTRGQQVTLSCSPISGHRSVSWYQQTPGQGLQFLFEYFSETQRNKGNFPGRFSGRQFSNSRSEMNVSTLELGDSALYLCASSLLLNTEAFFGQGTRLTVV.

This clonotype was seen more than once but under ten times. The gene calls are TRBV20-1 and TRBJ2-7, with 7 bases matching TRBD1. CDR3 length: 13 residues. With 5 bases clipped from V and 1 base from J, the junction kept 5 bases outside the gene matches. The V gene's germline CDR1 is DFQATT and CDR2 SNEGSKA (reference sequence). The CDR3 DNA reads TGCAGTGCTCAGGACAGGAATTCCTACGAGCAGTACTTC. This sequence encodes CSAQDRNSYEQYF.